This TCR beta chain was obtained from a study of cytomegalovirus exposure and HLA in healthy donors. Study-wide context: The study placed 70% to 90% of its 398 genotyped donors in the Caucasian-associated ancestry cluster. General study results and limits: Fewer than 20,000 TCR beta sequences were associated with HLA alleles at 0.05 false discovery rate in a later analysis. On later analysis, the bulk of CMV-associated TCR beta chains appeared to be HLA-restricted.

As regards this clone: The antigen remains undetermined.

The PCR ran on 60 Vbeta and 13 Jbeta primers. Some clones are missing from TCRdb's copy, which holds only in-frame ones; the method was immunoSEQ multiplex PCR. The data contain tens of thousands of clones, under 85% of them singletons. The germline CDR1 and CDR2 sequences are MNHEY and SMNVEV (reference sequence). The CDR3 is made up of 15 amino acids. V trimming: 9 bases; J trimming: 0 bases; junction bases outside the gene matches: 8. Material for sequencing was PBMCs. This TCR derives from a man aged 30-40 years in good health and CMV-seronegative. V and J are TRBV27 and TRBJ1-2; 9 nucleotides agree with TRBD1. The CDR3 nucleotides are TGTGCCAGTTCCGGACAGGGGAAAGCTAACTATGGCTACACCTTC. This translates into CASSGQGKANYGYTF.